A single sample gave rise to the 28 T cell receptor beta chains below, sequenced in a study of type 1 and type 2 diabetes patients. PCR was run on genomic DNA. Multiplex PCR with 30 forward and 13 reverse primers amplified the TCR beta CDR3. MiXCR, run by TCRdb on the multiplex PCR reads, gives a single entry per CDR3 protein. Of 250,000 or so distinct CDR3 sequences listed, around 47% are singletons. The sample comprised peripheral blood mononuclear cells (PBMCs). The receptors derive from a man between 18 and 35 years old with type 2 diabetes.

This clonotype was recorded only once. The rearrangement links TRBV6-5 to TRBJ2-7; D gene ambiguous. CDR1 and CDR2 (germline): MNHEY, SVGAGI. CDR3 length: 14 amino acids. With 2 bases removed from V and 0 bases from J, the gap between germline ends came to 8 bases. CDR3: CASSYAADSYEQYF. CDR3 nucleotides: TGTGCCAGCAGTTACGCAGCCGACTCCTACGAGCAGTACTTC.

As DNA, the CDR3 is TGTGCCAGCACCCCGCCAGACCGGCAGCAGTTCTTC. Its protein product is CASTPPDRQQFF. The chain carries TRBV28 and TRBJ2-5; D ambiguous. The J call may be incorrect, as the DNA end agrees better with TRBJ2-1. The CDR3 length is 12 residues. Looked up from germline, CDR1 is MDHEN and CDR2 is SYDVKM.

The CDR3 loop is CASSEGPAYYEQYF. CDR3 nucleotide sequence: TGTGCCAGCAGTGAGGGACCAGCATACTACGAGCAGTACTTC. The chain combines TRBV7-8 with TRBJ2-7, with D possibly being TRBD1 or TRBD2 (5 bases each). In germline, CDR1 is SGHVS, CDR2 FQNEAQ. The CDR3 has 14 amino acids. V lost 6 bases to trimming and J lost 3 bases, with 15 bases between them.

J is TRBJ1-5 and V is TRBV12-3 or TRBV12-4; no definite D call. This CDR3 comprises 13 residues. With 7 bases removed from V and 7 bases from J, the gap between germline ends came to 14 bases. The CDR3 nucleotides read TGTGCCAGCACGTCGAATGCTAGGCAGCCCCAGCATTTT. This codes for CASTSNARQPQHF.

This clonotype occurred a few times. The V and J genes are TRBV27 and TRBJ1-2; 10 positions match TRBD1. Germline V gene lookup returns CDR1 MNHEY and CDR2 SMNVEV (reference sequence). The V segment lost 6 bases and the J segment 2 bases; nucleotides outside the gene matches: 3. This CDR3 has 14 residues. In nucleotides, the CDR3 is TGTGCCAGCAGGACAGGGGGCGCCAACTATGGCTACACCTTC. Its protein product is CASRTGGANYGYTF.

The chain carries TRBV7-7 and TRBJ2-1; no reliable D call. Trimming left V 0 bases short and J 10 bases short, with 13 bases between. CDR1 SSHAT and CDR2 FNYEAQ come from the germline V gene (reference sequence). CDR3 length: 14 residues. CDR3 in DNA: TGTGCCAGCAGCTTAGCTCAGGCCTCCGGGGAGCAGTTCTTC. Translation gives CASSLAQASGEQFF.

The CDR3 here is CASSSEGTGRPEQYF. For the CDR3, the DNA is TGTGCCAGCAGCTCTGAGGGGACAGGTCGGCCCGAGCAGTACTTC. The V and J genes are TRBV7-2 and TRBJ2-7; 8 bases align to TRBD1. The CDR3 covers 15 residues. Trimming cost V 4 bases and J 6 bases; bases outside gene matches: 11. Germline V gene data show CDR1 as SGHTA and CDR2 as FQGNSA.

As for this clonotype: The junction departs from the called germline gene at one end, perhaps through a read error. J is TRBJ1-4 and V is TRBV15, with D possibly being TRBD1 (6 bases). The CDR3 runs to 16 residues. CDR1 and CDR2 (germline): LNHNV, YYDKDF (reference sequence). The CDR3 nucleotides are TGTGCCACCAGCAGAGTAGGGGGTGCAACTAATGAAAAACTGCTTTTT. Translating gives CATSRVGGATNEKLLF. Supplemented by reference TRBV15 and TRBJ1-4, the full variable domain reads DAMVIQNPRYQVTQFGKPVTLSCSQTLNHNVMYWYQQKSSQAPKLLFHYYDKDFNNEADTPDNFQSRRPNTSFCFLDIRSPGLGDTAMYLCATSRVGGATNEKLLFGSGTQLSVL.

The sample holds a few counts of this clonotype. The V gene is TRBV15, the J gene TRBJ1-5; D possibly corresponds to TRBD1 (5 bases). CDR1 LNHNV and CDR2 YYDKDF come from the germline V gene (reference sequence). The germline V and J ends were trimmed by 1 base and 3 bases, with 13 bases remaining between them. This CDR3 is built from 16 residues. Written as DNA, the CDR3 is TGTGCCACCAGCAGAGGAGGGACCGCCCCCAATCAGCCCCAGCATTTT. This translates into CATSRGGTAPNQPQHF.

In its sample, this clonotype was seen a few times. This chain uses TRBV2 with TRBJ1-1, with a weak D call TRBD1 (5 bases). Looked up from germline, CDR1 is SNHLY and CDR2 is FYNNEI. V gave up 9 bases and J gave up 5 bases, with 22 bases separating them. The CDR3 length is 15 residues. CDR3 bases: TGTGCCAGACTGCGGCCGTCTGAGGGGAGGACTGAAGCTTTCTTT. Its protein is CARLRPSEGRTEAFF.

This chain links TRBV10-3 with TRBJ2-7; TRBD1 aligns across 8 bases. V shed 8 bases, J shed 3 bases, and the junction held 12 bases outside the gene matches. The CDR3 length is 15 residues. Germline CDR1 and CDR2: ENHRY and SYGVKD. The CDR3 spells CAIGGRQGTNYEQYF. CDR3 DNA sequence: TGTGCCATCGGGGGAAGACAGGGGACCAACTACGAGCAGTACTTC.

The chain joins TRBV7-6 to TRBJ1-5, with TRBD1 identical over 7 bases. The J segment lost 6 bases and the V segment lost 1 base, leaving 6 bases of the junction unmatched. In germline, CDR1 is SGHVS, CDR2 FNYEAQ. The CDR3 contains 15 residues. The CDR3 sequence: CASSLEPGGRQPQHF. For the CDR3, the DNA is TGTGCCAGCAGCTTAGAACCAGGGGGACGTCAGCCCCAGCATTTT.

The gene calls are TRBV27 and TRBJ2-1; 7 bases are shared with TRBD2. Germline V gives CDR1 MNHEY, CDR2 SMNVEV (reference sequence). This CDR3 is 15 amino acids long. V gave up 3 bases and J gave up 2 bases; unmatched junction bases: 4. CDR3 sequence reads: CASSFSGHAYNEQFF. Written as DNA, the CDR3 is TGTGCCAGCAGTTTTAGCGGGCACGCCTACAATGAGCAGTTCTTC.

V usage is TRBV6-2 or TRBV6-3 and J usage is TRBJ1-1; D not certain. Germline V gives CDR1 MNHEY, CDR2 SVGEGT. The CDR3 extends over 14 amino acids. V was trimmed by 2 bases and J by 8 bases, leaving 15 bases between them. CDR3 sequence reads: CASSYNTEAVEAFF. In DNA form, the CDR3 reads TGTGCCAGCAGTTACAATACGGAGGCAGTCGAAGCTTTCTTT.

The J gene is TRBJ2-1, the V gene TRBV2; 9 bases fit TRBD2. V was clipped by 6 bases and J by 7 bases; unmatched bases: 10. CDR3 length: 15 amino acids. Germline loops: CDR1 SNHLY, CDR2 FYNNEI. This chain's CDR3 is CASSPASGVKNEQFF. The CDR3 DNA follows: TGTGCCAGCAGCCCTGCTAGCGGGGTCAAGAATGAGCAGTTCTTC.

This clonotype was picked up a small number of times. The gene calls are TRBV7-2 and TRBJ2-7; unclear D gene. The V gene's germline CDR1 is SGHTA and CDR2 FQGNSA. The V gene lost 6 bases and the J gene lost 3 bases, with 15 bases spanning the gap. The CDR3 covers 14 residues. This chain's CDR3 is CASSLSRAGYEQYF. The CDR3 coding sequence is TGTGCCAGCAGTTTATCCCGGGCTGGCTACGAGCAGTACTTC. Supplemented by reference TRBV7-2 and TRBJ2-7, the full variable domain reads GAGVSQSPSNKVTEKGKDVELRCDPISGHTALYWYRQSLGQGLEFLIYFQGNSAPDKSGLPSDRFSAERTGGSVSTLTIQRTQQEDSAVYLCASSLSRAGYEQYFGPGTRLTVT.

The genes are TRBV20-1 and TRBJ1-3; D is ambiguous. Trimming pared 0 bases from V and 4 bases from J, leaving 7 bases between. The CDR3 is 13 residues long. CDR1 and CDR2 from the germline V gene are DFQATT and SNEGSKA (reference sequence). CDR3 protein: CSARDLNGNTIYF. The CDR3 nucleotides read TGCAGTGCTAGAGATCTTAACGGAAACACCATATATTTT.

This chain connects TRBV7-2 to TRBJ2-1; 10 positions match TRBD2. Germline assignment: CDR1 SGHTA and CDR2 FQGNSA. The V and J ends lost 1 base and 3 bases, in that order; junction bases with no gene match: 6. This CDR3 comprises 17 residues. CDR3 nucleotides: TGTGCCAGCAGCTTAGTGGCTAGCGGGGGTATCTACAATGAGCAGTTCTTC. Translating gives CASSLVASGGIYNEQFF.

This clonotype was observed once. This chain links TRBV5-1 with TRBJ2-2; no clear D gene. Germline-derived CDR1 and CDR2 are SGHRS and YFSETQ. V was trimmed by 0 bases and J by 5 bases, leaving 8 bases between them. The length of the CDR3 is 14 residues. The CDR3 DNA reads TGCGCCAGCAGCTTGGACATGGAAACCGGGGAGCTGTTTTTT. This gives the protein CASSLDMETGELFF.

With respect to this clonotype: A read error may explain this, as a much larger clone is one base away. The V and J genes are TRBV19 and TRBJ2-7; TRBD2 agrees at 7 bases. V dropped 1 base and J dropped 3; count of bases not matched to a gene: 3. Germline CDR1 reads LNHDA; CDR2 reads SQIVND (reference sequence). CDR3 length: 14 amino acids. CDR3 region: CASSIGRGDYEQYF. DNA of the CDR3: TGTGCCAGTAGTATAGGACGGGGGGACTACGAGCAGTACTTC.

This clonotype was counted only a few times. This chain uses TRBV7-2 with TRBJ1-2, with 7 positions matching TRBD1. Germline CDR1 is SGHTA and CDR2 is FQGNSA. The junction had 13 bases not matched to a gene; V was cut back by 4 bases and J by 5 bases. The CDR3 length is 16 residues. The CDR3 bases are TGTGCCAGCAGCTCCAAATGGACAGGTTATACGTATGGCTACACCTTC. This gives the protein CASSSKWTGYTYGYTF.

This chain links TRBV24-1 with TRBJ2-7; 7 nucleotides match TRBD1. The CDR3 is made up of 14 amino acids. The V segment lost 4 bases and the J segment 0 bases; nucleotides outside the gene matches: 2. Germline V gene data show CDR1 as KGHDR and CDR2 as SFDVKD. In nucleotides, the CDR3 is TGTGCCACCAGTGAAGGGGACAGCTCCTACGAGCAGTACTTC. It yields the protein CATSEGDSSYEQYF.

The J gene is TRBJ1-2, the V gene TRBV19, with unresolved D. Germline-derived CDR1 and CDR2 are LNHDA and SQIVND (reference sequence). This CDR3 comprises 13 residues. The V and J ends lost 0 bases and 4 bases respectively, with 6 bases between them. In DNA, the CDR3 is TGTGCCAGTAGTATAGAACAGCGCTATGGCTACACCTTC. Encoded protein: CASSIEQRYGYTF.

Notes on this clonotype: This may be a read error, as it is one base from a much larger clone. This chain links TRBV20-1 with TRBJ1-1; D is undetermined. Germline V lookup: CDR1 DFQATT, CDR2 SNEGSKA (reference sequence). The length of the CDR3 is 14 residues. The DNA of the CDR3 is TGCAGTGCTAGTCTTGACGCTATGAAAACTGAAGCTTTCTTT. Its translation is CSASLDAMKTEAFF.

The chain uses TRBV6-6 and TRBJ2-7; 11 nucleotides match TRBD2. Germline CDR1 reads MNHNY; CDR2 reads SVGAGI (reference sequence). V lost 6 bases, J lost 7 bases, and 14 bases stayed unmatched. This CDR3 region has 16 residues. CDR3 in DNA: TGTGCCAGCAGAGCAGGACTAGCGGGCTCCGGGGGGGAGCAGTACTTC. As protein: CASRAGLAGSGGEQYF.

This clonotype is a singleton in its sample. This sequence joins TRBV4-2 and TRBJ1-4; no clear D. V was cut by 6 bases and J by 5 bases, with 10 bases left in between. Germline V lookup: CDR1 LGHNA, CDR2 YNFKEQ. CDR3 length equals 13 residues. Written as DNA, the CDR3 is TGTGCCAGCAGTTTATGGGGAAATGAAAAACTGTTTTTT. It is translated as CASSLWGNEKLFF.

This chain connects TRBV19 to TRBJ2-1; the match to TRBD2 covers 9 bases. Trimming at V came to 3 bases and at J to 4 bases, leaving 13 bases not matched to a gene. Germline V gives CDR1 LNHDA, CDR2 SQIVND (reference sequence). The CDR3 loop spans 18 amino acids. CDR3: CASSIGDSGRGVYNEQFF. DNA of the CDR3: TGTGCCAGTAGTATTGGGGATAGCGGGAGAGGGGTGTACAATGAGCAGTTCTTC.

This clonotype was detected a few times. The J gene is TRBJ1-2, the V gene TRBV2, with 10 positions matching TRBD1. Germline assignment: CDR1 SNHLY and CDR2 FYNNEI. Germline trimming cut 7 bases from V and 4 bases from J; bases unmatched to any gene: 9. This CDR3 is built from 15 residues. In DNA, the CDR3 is TGTGCCAGCAAGACAGGGGGCAGCGCTGGCTATGGCTACACCTTC. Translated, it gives CASKTGGSAGYGYTF.